The present T cell receptor (beta chain) was sequenced within a study of cytomegalovirus exposure and HLA in healthy donors (dated by TCRdb to about 2017). Study-wide context: An earlier analysis of several hundred of the donors reported approximately 300 Gb of sequence data and 95 million to 140 million unique TCR beta sequences obtained from about 200 million T cells. Roughly 5 DR-DQ haplotypes were handled as single units for association and clustering, since linkage in the cohort was strong. Donor age, sex, ethnicity and CMV serostatus were compiled alongside the repertoire data. Every repertoire in the discovery cohort had been generated on one and the same sequencing platform. To decide whether each TCR beta V gene segment behaved as functional or pseudogenic, an earlier analysis of 587 of the donors relied on high-throughput TCR beta sequencing. Besides the first cohort of around 670 subjects, a separate validation cohort made up of 120 or so different subjects was used. The study used immunosequencing to profile the T cell repertoires of more than 650 subjects and linked those repertoires to cytomegalovirus serostatus. The study aimed to test whether signatures of past pathogen exposure could be identified by cataloging public T cell receptors. Genome-wide SNP genotypes for about three fifths of the 666 donors were used in a later genetic analysis, which treated that subset as a discovery cohort. The study combined high-throughput TCR immunosequencing, statistical association of individual TCRs with disease status, and machine learning to predict cytomegalovirus infection status. HLA typing covered class I and class II loci at four-digit resolution. Among the roughly 400 genotyped donors, about 85% belonged to the genetic ancestry cluster associated with self-reported Caucasian donors. About 300 gigabases of sequencing data and 91 million or so unique TCR sequences made up an early release that covered 500 to 700 HLA-typed donors. To study patterns of TCR occurrence, a later analysis re-analyzed previously published TCR beta repertoires from several hundred donors and added high-resolution HLA genotyping. Typing coverage differed by locus: A, B, C, DRB1 and DQB1 were typed in roughly 620-640 donors, DQA1 in 522, DPA1 in 606, and DPB1 in 450 to 480. In the later analysis, no new phenotypic data were used to find candidate immune exposures; instead, reliance was placed on TCR beta sequences and their occurrence across donors. On average, around 230,000 unique TCR beta nucleotide sequences were sequenced per donor among about 400 genotyped donors of the cohort, with around 19% of those sequences being non-productive. Study-wide conclusions, independent of this receptor: A later analysis found that HLA-associated TCR beta chains were more clonally expanded and had lower generation probabilities than equally common non-associated chains. Roughly uniform sequencing depth across donors was assumed in presence/absence analyses, although this assumption may not hold. A later analysis associated 16,951 TCR beta sequences with specific HLA alleles at a false discovery rate of 0.05. In a later analysis, TCR association rates were found to vary across HLA loci, with the most associated TCRs seen for DRB1 alleles and the fewest for HLA-C alleles. In an earlier analysis of around 600 of the donors, most TCR beta V segments appeared in productive rearrangements about 90% or about 30% of the time, broadly matching IMGT annotations. While some public TCRs were present in many individuals, most TCR sequences turned up only very rarely across donors. In vitro tests confirmed that a few of the cytomegalovirus-associated TCR beta chains recognize cytomegalovirus antigens. Because counts were too low, approximately 15 rarely observed V segments, including chromosome 9 orphons, were excluded from the earlier analysis of a few hundred of the donors. A group of highly shared sequence variants was considered likely to be a technical artifact of the sequencing pipeline. According to a later analysis, most CMV-associated TCR beta chains appeared to be HLA-restricted, and the HLA associations seemed to be driven largely by CMV exposure. A later genetic analysis associated a missense DCLRE1C variant with V-gene and J-gene trimming of TCR beta chains, and an independent cohort replicated the association. According to a later analysis, parvovirus B19, influenza, CMV and Epstein-Barr virus appeared linked to several top co-occurrence clusters. The 87-base-pair reads could not distinguish some IMGT-functional V segments, including TRBV6-2 and TRBV6-3, so those segments were excluded. A further reported finding was that TCR beta sequences accurately predicted the HLA-A and HLA-B alleles for most subjects in the first cohort. Correlated functional status among segregating V segments might be attributable to linkage disequilibrium, but an unknown experimental factor could not be ruled out. When HLA alleles, especially DR and DQ, strongly co-occurred, TCR associations were difficult to assign to individual alleles. A later genetic analysis reported fewer N-insertions in productive TCRs among donors in an Asian-associated ancestry cluster than the roughly 700-donor mean. A total of 150 to 200 TCR beta chains were listed by the study as associated with cytomegalovirus. The authors suggested that the approach could potentially be extended to other disease states and immunological phenotypes. The cohort was sequenced for TCR beta chains only, and without alpha or paired-chain data the features that could be detected were limited. In both the original and validation cohorts, the classifier was reported to diagnose cytomegalovirus status with high specificity and sensitivity. HLA typing was unavailable for some donors at each locus, so association tests used only the typed subset. Immune exposure information for the cohort was limited to CMV serostatus.

The germline V gene (reference sequence) supplies CDR1 LNHDA and CDR2 SQIVND. V sheds 4 bases and J sheds 6 bases, leaving 10 bases between their ends. Reading from cysteine to phenylalanine, the CDR3 counts 13 amino acids. The only DNA kept is the CDR3, 39 bases in frame from the first base. Turning to this clone: Its antigen is not yet known. It has no much larger one-base neighbor in the sample; base qualities were not kept.

The cohort comprised some 730 healthy bone marrow donors. At the time of sampling, every cohort member was nominally healthy, though immune exposures that went unrecorded were likely present. The donor was CMV seronegative and belonged to the group of 320 or so seronegative cohort members. Each donor provided a peripheral blood sample, and peripheral blood mononuclear cells were used for TCR beta sequencing. The Qiagen DNeasy Blood Extraction Kit was used to extract genomic DNA from the blood cell samples. Libraries were built with the immunoSEQ multiplex PCR assay. A mixture of 60 forward primers for TCR Vbeta segments and 13 reverse primers for TCR Jbeta segments was used in the multiplex PCR. The CDR3 region of rearranged TCR beta genes was amplified from genomic DNA by a multiplex PCR assay. The amplified TCR beta libraries were sequenced on the Illumina HiSeq System as 87-base-pair reads. The original pipeline was this. A later analysis counted tens of millions of unique TCR beta chains across the roughly 700 repertoires, and roughly 11 million of these chains were shared by at least two donors. Raw reads were error-corrected and collapsed into unique sequences with a nearest-neighbor algorithm that merged closely related sequences to remove PCR and sequencing errors. V, D and J gene segments were assigned by aligning CDR3 sequences to IMGT reference sequences. For a sequence to be retained, at least a six-nucleotide match to both a V gene segment and a J gene segment was required. A rearrangement counted as productive if the CDR3 had no stop codons and remained in frame with V and J, and every other rearrangement counted as non-productive. CDR3 was defined by IMGT convention, running from the second conserved V-encoded cysteine to the conserved J-encoded phenylalanine. The earlier analysis of some 580 of the donors excluded any sequence lacking an unambiguous match to a single V gene segment. An earlier analysis of under 750 of the donors called V segments functional above 56.7% productive rearrangements and segregating when the between-donor standard deviation exceeded 5%. To diagnose cytomegalovirus status from the catalog of TCR beta chain sequences, a statistical classification framework was built. A later analysis assigned V and J genes by comparing TCR nucleotide sequences with IMGT/GENE-DB human TR gene sequences. Using the TCRdist pipeline, a later analysis assigned CDR3 sequences along with most-parsimonious VDJ recombination scenarios. In a later analysis, each TCR beta chain was defined by its CDR3 amino acid sequence together with its V-gene family, and reads without a unique V-gene family were excluded. In a later analysis, around 600 highly shared, low-generation-probability nucleotide sequences were removed to address suspected cross-contamination and a sequencing artifact. For each public chain, a later analysis derived a clonal expansion index from normalized ranks of inferred template counts within each repertoire. In a later analysis, generation probabilities were computed using a VDJ recombination model fitted to out-of-frame rearrangements, and the results were checked against IGoR. Hypergeometric tests were used in a later analysis to score TCR-TCR, TCR-HLA and TCR-CMV co-occurrence, with a repertoire-size bias correction applied to the TCR pairs. False discovery rates were estimated in a later analysis by permuting HLA or CMV assignments 20 times. In a later analysis, co-occurring TCRs were grouped using DBSCAN, and TCRdist sequence similarity was added for clustering within HLA-allele-positive subsets. Repertoires with fewer than 30,000 or more than 120,000 public chains were left out of co-occurrence clustering, as were five repertoires with anomalous nucleotide sharing. In TCRdb, the immuneACCESS table is reduced to in-frame sequences with V and J assigned. These tables do not hold every clone; where another copy was compared, an unresolved V gene accounts for under half, and the others remain unexplained. V and J calls and clone size are copied from that table; D and trimming were computed from the DNA. Within this sample are roughly 200,000 clones, with around three quarters of them counted one time only. The top ten clones comprise 1.5% to 2% of the sample.

The rearranged segments are TRBV19 and TRBJ1-5, and perhaps TRBD1 as D gene, on 6 matching bases. The sequence was obtained from a woman aged 25 to 45 in good health and CMV-seronegative. The sample taken for sequencing was PBMCs. The CDR3 region has the sequence CASSNRERQPQHF. The nucleotides are TGTGCCAGTAGTAACAGGGAGCGTCAGCCCCAGCATTTT.